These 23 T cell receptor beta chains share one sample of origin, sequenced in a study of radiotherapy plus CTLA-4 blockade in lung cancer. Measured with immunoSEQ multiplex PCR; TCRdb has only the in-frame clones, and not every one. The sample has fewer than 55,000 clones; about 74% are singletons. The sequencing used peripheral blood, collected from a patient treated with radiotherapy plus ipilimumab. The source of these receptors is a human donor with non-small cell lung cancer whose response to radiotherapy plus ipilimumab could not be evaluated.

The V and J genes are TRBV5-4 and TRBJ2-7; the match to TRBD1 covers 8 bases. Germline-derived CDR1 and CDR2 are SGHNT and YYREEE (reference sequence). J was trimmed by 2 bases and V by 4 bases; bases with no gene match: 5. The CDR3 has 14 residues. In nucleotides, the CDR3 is TGTGCCAGCAGCGGACAGGGCTCCGCCTACGAGCAGTACTTC. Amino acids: CASSGQGSAYEQYF.

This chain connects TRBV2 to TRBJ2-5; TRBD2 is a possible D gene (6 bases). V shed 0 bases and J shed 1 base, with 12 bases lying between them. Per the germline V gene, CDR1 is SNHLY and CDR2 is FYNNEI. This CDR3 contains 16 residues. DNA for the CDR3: TGTGCCAGCAGTGAAGCGCCGGTAGCGGCCCAAGAGACCCAGTACTTC. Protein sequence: CASSEAPVAAQETQYF.

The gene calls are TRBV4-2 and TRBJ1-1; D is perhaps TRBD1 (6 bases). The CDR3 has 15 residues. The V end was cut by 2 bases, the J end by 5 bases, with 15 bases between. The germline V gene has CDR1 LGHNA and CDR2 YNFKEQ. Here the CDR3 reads CASSQSRGGWTEAFF. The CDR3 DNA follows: TGTGCCAGCAGCCAAAGTCGAGGGGGTTGGACTGAAGCTTTCTTT.

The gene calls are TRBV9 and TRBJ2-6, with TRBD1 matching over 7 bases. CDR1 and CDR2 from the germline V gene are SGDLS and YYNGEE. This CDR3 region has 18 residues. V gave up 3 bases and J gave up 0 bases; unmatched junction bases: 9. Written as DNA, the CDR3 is TGTGCCAGCAGCGGCCGACAGGGTTACAGCTCTGGGGCCAACGTCCTGACTTTC. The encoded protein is CASSGRQGYSSGANVLTF.

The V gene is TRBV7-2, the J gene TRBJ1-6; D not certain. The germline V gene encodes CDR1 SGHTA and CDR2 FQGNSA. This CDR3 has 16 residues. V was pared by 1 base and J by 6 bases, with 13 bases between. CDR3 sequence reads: CASSLVAQTTNSPLHF. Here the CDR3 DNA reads TGTGCCAGCAGCTTAGTTGCGCAGACTACTAATTCACCCCTCCACTTT.

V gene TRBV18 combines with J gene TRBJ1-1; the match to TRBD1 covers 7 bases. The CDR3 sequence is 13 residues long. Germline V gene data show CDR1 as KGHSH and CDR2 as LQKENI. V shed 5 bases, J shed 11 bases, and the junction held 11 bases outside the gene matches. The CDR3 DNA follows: TGTGCCAGCTCAATAGACAGGGATTTTATGGCTTTCTTT. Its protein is CASSIDRDFMAFF.

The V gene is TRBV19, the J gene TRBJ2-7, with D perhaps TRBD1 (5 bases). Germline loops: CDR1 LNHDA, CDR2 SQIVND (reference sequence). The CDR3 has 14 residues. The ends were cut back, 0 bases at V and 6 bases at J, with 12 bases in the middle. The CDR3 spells CASSIDRVVSEQYF. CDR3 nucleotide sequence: TGTGCCAGTAGTATAGACAGGGTCGTTTCCGAGCAGTACTTC.

CDR3 sequence (DNA): TGTGCCAGTAGTTGGAGGGACGGGACTAACTATGGCTACACCTTC. Translated: CASSWRDGTNYGYTF. This rearrangement joins TRBV19 to TRBJ1-2; possibly TRBD1 for D (5 bases). V lost 5 bases and J 0 bases, leaving 13 bases between the germline ends. The CDR3 totals 15 residues. The germline CDR1 and CDR2 sequences are LNHDA and SQIVND (reference sequence).

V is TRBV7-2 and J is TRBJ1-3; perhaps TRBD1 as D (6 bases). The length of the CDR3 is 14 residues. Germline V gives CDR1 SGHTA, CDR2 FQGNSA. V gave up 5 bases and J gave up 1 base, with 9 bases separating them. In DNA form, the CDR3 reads TGTGCCAGCAGCCCCCAGGGGTCTGGAAACACCATATATTTT. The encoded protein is CASSPQGSGNTIYF.

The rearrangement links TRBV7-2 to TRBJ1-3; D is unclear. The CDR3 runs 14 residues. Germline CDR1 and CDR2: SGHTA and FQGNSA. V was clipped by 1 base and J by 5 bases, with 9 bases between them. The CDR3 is CASSLDSSRNTIYF. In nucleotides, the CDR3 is TGTGCCAGCAGCTTAGACAGCTCGAGAAACACCATATATTTT. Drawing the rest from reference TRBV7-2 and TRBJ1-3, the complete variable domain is GAGVSQSPSNKVTEKGKDVELRCDPISGHTALYWYRQSLGQGLEFLIYFQGNSAPDKSGLPSDRFSAERTGGSVSTLTIQRTQQEDSAVYLCASSLDSSRNTIYFGEGSWLTVV.

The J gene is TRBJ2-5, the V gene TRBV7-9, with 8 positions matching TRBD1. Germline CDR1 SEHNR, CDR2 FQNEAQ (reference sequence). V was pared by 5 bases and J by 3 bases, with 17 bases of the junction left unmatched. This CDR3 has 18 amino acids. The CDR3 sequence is CASSTGTGANLFKETQYF. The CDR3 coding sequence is TGTGCCAGCAGCACGGGGACAGGCGCCAACCTTTTCAAAGAGACCCAGTACTTC.

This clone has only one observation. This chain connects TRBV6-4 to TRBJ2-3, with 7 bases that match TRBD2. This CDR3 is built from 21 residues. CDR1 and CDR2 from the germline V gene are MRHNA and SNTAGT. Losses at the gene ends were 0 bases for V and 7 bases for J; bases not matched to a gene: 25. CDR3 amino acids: CASSDSIGPSAGEWVGNTQYF. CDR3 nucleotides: TGTGCCAGCAGTGACTCGATAGGGCCCAGTGCGGGAGAGTGGGTCGGTAATACGCAGTATTTT.

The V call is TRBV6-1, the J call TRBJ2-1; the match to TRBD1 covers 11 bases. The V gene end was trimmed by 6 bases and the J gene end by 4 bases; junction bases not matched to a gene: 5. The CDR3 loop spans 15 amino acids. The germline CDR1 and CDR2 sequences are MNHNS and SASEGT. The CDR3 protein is CASRAGTGGYNEQFF. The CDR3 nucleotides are TGTGCCAGCAGGGCCGGGACAGGGGGTTACAATGAGCAGTTCTTC.

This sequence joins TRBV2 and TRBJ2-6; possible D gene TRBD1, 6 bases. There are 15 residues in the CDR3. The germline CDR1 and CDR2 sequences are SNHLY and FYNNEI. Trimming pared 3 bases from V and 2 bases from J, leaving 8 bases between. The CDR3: CASSEPGAGANVLTF. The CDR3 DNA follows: TGTGCCAGCAGTGAGCCAGGGGCTGGGGCCAACGTCCTGACTTTC.

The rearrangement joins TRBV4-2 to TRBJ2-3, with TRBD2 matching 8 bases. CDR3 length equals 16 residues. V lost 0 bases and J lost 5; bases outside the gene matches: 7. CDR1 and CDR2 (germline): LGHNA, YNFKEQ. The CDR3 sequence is CASSQDKALAGDTQYF. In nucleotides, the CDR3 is TGTGCCAGCAGCCAAGATAAAGCGCTAGCGGGAGATACGCAGTATTTT.

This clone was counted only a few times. The CDR3 sequence is CASSVAGTGFYEQYF. The CDR3 DNA is TGTGCCAGCAGCGTGGCCGGGACAGGGTTTTACGAGCAGTACTTC. The chain links TRBV9 to TRBJ2-7; 9 bases map to TRBD1. The CDR3 is 15 residues long. V lost 2 bases, J lost 4 bases, and 7 bases stayed unmatched. Germline V gene data show CDR1 as SGDLS and CDR2 as YYNGEE. Full variable domain (outside the CDR3, taken from reference TRBV9 and TRBJ2-7): DSGVTQTPKHLITATGQRVTLRCSPRSGDLSVYWYQQSLDQGLQFLIQYYNGEERAKGNILERFSAQQFPDLHSELNLSSLELGDSALYFCASSVAGTGFYEQYFGPGTRLTVT.

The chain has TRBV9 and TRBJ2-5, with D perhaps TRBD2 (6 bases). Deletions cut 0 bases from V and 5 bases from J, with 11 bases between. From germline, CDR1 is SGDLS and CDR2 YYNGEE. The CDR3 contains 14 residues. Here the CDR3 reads CASSVARGIETQYF. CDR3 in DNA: TGTGCCAGCAGCGTAGCTCGGGGGATCGAGACCCAGTACTTC.

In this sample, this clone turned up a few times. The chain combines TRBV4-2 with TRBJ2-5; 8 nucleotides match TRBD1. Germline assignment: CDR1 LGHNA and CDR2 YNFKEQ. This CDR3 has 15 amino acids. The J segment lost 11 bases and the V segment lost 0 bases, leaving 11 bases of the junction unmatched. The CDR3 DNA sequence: TGTGCCAGCAGCCAAGATGGGACAGGTTTCGGAGAGCAGTACTTC. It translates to CASSQDGTGFGEQYF.

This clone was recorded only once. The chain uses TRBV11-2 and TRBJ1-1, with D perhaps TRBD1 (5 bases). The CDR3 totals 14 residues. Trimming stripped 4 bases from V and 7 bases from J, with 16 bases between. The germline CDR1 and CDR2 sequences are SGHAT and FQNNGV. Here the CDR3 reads CASSSNRWGREAFF. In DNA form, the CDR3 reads TGTGCCAGCAGCTCAAACAGATGGGGCCGTGAAGCTTTCTTT.

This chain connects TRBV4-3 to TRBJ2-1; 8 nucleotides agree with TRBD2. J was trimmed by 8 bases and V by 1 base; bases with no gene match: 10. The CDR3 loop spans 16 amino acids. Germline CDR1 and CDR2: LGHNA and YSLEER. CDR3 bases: TGCGCCAGCAGCCAAGTAGCCAGCGGGAGTCAGTATGAGCAGTTCTTC. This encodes CASSQVASGSQYEQFF.

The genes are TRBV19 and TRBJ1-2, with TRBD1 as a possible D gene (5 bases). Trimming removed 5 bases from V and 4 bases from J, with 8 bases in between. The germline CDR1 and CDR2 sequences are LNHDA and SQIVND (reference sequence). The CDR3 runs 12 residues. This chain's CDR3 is CASSPGVYGYTF. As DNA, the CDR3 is TGTGCCAGTAGTCCGGGGGTCTATGGCTACACCTTC.

The chain's CDR3 is CASRDRGFNEKLFF. The CDR3 DNA is TGTGCCAGCAGGGACAGGGGTTTTAATGAAAAACTGTTTTTT. The chain carries TRBV4-2 and TRBJ1-4; 9 nucleotides agree with TRBD1. Germline CDR1 LGHNA, CDR2 YNFKEQ. This CDR3 is 14 amino acids long. Germline trimming cut 6 bases from V and 4 bases from J; bases unmatched to any gene: 3.

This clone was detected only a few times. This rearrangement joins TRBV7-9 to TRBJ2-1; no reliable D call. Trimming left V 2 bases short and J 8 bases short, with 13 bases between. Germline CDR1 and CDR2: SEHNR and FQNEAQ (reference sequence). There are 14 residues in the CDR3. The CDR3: CASSLNYALDEQFF. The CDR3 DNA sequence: TGTGCCAGCAGCTTAAACTACGCCTTGGATGAGCAGTTCTTC. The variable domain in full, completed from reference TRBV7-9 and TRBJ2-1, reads DTGVSQNPRHKITKRGQNVTFRCDPISEHNRLYWYRQTLGQGPEFLTYFQNEAQLEKSRLLSDRFSAERPKGSFSTLEIQRTEQGDSAMYLCASSLNYALDEQFFGPGTRLTVL.